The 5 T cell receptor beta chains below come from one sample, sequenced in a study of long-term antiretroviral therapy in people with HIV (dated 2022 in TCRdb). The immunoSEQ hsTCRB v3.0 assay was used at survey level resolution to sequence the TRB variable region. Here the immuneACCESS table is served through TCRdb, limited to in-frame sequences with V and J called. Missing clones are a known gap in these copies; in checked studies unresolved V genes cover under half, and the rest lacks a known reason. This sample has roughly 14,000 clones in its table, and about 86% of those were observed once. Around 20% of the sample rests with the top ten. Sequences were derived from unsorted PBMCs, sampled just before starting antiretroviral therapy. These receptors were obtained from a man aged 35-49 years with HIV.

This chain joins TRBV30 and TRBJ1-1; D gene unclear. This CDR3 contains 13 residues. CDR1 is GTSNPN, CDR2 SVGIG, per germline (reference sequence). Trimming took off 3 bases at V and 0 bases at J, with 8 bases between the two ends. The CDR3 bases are TGTGCCTGGAGCGGACTGATGAACACTGAAGCTTTCTTT. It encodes CAWSGLMNTEAFF.

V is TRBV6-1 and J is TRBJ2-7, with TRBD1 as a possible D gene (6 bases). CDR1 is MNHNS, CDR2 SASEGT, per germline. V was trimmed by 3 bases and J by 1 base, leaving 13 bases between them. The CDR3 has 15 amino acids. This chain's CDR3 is CASSELGTQSYEQYF. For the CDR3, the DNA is TGTGCCAGCAGTGAGTTGGGGACACAATCCTACGAGCAGTACTTC.

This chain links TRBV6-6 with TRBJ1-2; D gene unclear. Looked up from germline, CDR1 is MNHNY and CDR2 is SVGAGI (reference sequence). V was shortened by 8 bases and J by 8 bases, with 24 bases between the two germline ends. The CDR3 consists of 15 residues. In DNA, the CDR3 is TGTGCCAGCGCGTCTCTGAGGGCCGCGGGAGGGGGCTACACCTTC. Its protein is CASASLRAAGGGYTF.

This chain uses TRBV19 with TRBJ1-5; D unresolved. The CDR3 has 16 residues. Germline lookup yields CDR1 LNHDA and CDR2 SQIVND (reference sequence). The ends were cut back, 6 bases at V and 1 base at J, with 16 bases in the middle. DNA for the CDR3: TGTGCCAGTAGCCGACAAGGCGGCCAGAGCAATCAGCCCCAGCATTTT. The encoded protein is CASSRQGGQSNQPQHF.

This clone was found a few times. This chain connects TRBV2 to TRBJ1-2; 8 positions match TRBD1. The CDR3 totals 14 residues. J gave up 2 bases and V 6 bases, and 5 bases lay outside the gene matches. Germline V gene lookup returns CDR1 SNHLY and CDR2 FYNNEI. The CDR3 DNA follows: TGTGCCAGCAGAGTGGGACAGGAGAACTATGGCTACACCTTC. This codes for CASRVGQENYGYTF.